The present T cell receptor beta chain was sequenced within a study of CD4 T cells in relation to SARS-CoV-2 and coronaviruses. Notes on the study in general: No donor gave both pre-pandemic and post-infection samples.

Only in-frame clones appear in the TCRdb table, and some are missing; sequencing was by immunoSEQ multiplex PCR. The sample records 32,000 or so clones, approximately 80% being singletons. V was shortened by 4 bases and J by 9 bases, with 18 bases between the two germline ends. The germline gives CDR1 MGHDK, CDR2 SYGVNS. CDR3 size: 14 residues. CD4+ T cells from unexposed donors were obtained before the COVID-19 pandemic (2011-2018). After 10 to 11 days of culture, CD4+ T cells were isolated. In the case of this clone: Its antigen remains unknown.

The TCR comes from a human donor in good health. Sequencing was performed on CD4+ T cells from PBMCs, cultured in vitro. The genes are TRBV25-1 and TRBJ1-1; D might be TRBD1 (6 bases). The CDR3 sequence: CASSVTLGRGKAFF. As DNA, the CDR3 is TGTGCCAGCAGTGTCACGCTGGGCAGGGGAAAAGCTTTCTTT.